The next 23 T cell receptor beta chains were all read from a single sample in a study of early T cells in non-severe SARS-CoV-2 infection. Using its own MiXCR run on the 5' RACE reads, TCRdb lists one record per CDR3 protein. The table includes roughly 55,000 distinct CDR3 sequences, under 15% detected once. The material sequenced was whole blood, taken at baseline. All receptors derive from an adult who was a healthcare worker with PCR-confirmed SARS-CoV-2 infection or an uninfected control (not recorded which).

This sequence joins TRBV12-3 or TRBV12-4 and TRBJ2-7; 7 bases match TRBD1. The CDR3 extends over 13 amino acids. V lost 5 bases to trimming and J lost 5 bases; unmatched junction nucleotides: 6. CDR3 nucleotide sequence: TGTGCCAGCAGTCAATTACAGGGGAACGAGCAGTACTTC. This gives the protein CASSQLQGNEQYF.

This clonotype was recorded a few times. The chain links TRBV29-1 to TRBJ2-7, with 13 bases fitting TRBD2. With V trimmed by 5 bases and J by 4 bases, 5 bases remained unmatched. The CDR3 loop spans 14 amino acids. Germline CDR1 SQVTM, CDR2 ANQGSEA. The CDR3 spells CSVPGTSGIYEQYF. The CDR3 region has the DNA TGCAGCGTTCCAGGGACTAGCGGGATATACGAGCAGTACTTC.

This clonotype was seen at least ten times. The rearrangement joins TRBV20-1 to TRBJ1-6; D call uncertain. This CDR3 comprises 16 residues. The ends were cut back, 3 bases at V and 7 bases at J, with 19 bases in the middle. The germline V gene encodes CDR1 DFQATT and CDR2 SNEGSKA (reference sequence). CDR3 DNA: TGCAGTGCTAGGGACCAGTCATGGTTGGAGAATTCACCCCTCCACTTT. It specifies CSARDQSWLENSPLHF.

This clonotype occurred a few times. V gene TRBV3-1 combines with J gene TRBJ1-5; D is unclear. Germline V CDR1 and CDR2: LGHDT, YNNKEL (reference sequence). The CDR3 covers 17 residues. Trimming pared 4 bases from V and 4 bases from J, leaving 20 bases between. The CDR3 spells CASSLLLHAEENQPQHF. The CDR3 DNA reads as TGTGCCAGCAGCCTCCTATTGCACGCGGAGGAGAATCAGCCCCAGCATTTT.

This clonotype was picked up many times. The J gene is TRBJ1-5, the V gene TRBV12-3 or TRBV12-4; TRBD1 matches at 7 bases. The CDR3 is 14 amino acids. With V trimmed by 6 bases and J by 4 bases, 6 bases remained unmatched. CDR3 bases: TGTGCCAGCAGCCCCGGACAGGATAATCAGCCCCAGCATTTT. Its protein is CASSPGQDNQPQHF.

This clonotype was recorded a few times. The rearrangement links TRBV12-3 or TRBV12-4 to TRBJ2-5, with TRBD2 as a possible D gene (5 bases). Between the trimmed V and J ends, which lost 5 bases and 0 bases, there was a span of 13 bases. This CDR3 is 15 amino acids long. The CDR3 spells CASSRQAEYQETQYF. CDR3 DNA sequence: TGTGCCAGCAGTCGACAAGCGGAGTACCAAGAGACCCAGTACTTC.

V usage is TRBV6-1 and J usage is TRBJ2-1; possible D gene TRBD1, 6 bases. This CDR3 has 12 amino acids. Per the germline V gene, CDR1 is MNHNS and CDR2 is SASEGT. V gave up 5 bases and J gave up 14 bases, with 16 bases separating them. The CDR3 region has the DNA TGTGCCAGCAGTCTCCGGGACACCGGGAAGTTCTTC. This translates into CASSLRDTGKFF.

This clonotype was seen a handful of times. The chain recombines TRBV5-1 with TRBJ2-1; 12 bases map to TRBD2. The germline gives CDR1 SGHRS, CDR2 YFSETQ. The junction had 4 bases not matched to a gene; V was cut back by 4 bases and J by 5 bases. The CDR3 has 15 amino acids. CDR3 sequence reads: CASSPGLAGNNEQFF. The CDR3 nucleotides are TGCGCCAGCAGCCCCGGACTAGCGGGGAACAATGAGCAGTTCTTC. The complete variable domain, with remaining parts taken from reference TRBV5-1 and TRBJ2-1, reads KAGVTQTPRYLIKTRGQQVTLSCSPISGHRSVSWYQQTPGQGLQFLFEYFSETQRNKGNFPGRFSGRQFSNSRSEMNVSTLELGDSALYLCASSPGLAGNNEQFFGPGTRLTVL.

This clonotype turned up a few times. The chain couples TRBV2 to TRBJ2-2; D is possibly TRBD1 (6 bases). In germline, CDR1 is SNHLY, CDR2 FYNNEI. The length of the CDR3 is 14 residues. The V end lost 6 bases, the J end lost 0 bases, and 8 bases lay between the germline ends. The CDR3 sequence: CASRGGTNTGELFF. Here the CDR3 DNA reads TGTGCCAGCAGAGGGGGTACGAACACCGGGGAGCTGTTTTTT.

The chain employs TRBV10-3 and TRBJ1-6; TRBD1 matches 7 bases. V lost 4 bases to trimming and J lost 6 bases; unmatched junction nucleotides: 3. CDR1 and CDR2 from the germline V gene are ENHRY and SYGVKD. The CDR3 has 14 residues. The CDR3 region is CAISGWTGNSPLHF. CDR3 DNA sequence: TGTGCCATCAGTGGGTGGACAGGTAATTCACCCCTCCACTTT.

This clonotype was observed a few times. The chain links TRBV20-1 to TRBJ2-7; tentative D call: TRBD1 (5 bases). This CDR3 is built from 12 residues. Germline CDR1 DFQATT, CDR2 SNEGSKA (reference sequence). Trimming removed 0 bases from V and 5 bases from J, with 8 bases in between. The CDR3 nucleotides read TGCAGTGCTAGAGACAGGGTTCACGAGCAGTACTTC. Its translation: CSARDRVHEQYF.

The chain is built from TRBV7-9 and TRBJ1-1; maybe TRBD1 (5 bases). From germline, CDR1 is SEHNR and CDR2 FQNEAQ (reference sequence). Trimming stripped 8 bases from V and 5 bases from J, with 12 bases between. The CDR3 has 12 amino acids. DNA of the CDR3: TGTGCCAGCTCTATTGGGGGGACTGAAGCTTTCTTT. Translating gives CASSIGGTEAFF. The full variable domain, its missing parts supplied by reference TRBV7-9 and TRBJ1-1, is DTGVSQNPRHKITKRGQNVTFRCDPISEHNRLYWYRQTLGQGPEFLTYFQNEAQLEKSRLLSDRFSAERPKGSFSTLEIQRTEQGDSAMYLCASSIGGTEAFFGQGTRLTVV.

The V call is TRBV7-9, the J call TRBJ2-7; 7 bases are shared with TRBD1. The junction had 7 bases not matched to a gene; V was cut back by 5 bases and J by 3 bases. Per germline, CDR1 SEHNR and CDR2 FQNEAQ (reference sequence). This CDR3 has 14 amino acids. CDR3 nucleotide sequence: TGTGCCAGCAGCCCCACAGGGGCCCACTACGAGCAGTACTTC. Encoded protein: CASSPTGAHYEQYF.

This chain links TRBV6-5 with TRBJ2-3, with 11 bases fitting TRBD2. The CDR3 runs to 17 residues. The V and J ends lost 6 bases and 0 bases, in that order; junction bases with no gene match: 8. Germline V gene lookup returns CDR1 MNHEY and CDR2 SVGAGI. DNA for the CDR3: TGTGCCAGCAGGACGGGACTAGCGGTAACAAGCACAGATACGCAGTATTTT. Translation gives CASRTGLAVTSTDTQYF.

The V and J genes are TRBV5-4 and TRBJ2-6; D possibly matches TRBD1 or TRBD2 (5 bases each). Trimming pared 3 bases from V and 0 bases from J, leaving 13 bases between. This CDR3 has 17 amino acids. Germline V gene lookup returns CDR1 SGHNT and CDR2 YYREEE (reference sequence). In DNA, the CDR3 is TGTGCCAGCAGCTCCAATGTTGGGGGCTCTGGGGCCAACGTCCTGACTTTC. Translating it yields CASSSNVGGSGANVLTF.

This clonotype was seen a handful of times. The chain couples TRBV24-1 to TRBJ2-1, with 7 bases that match TRBD2. V was clipped by 4 bases and J by 8 bases; unmatched bases: 10. The CDR3 sequence is 15 residues long. CDR1 KGHDR and CDR2 SFDVKD come from the germline V gene. CDR3 amino acids: CATSDPSGAGDEQFF. In nucleotides, the CDR3 is TGTGCCACCAGTGACCCCAGCGGGGCGGGGGATGAGCAGTTCTTC.

V gene TRBV20-1 combines with J gene TRBJ2-3; a weak D match, TRBD1 (5 bases). V lost 4 bases, J lost 2 bases, and 16 bases lay in between. The CDR3 contains 15 residues. Germline V gene lookup returns CDR1 DFQATT and CDR2 SNEGSKA (reference sequence). CDR3 amino acids: CSAKPQGTVTDTQYF. The CDR3, as DNA: TGCAGTGCTAAGCCCCAGGGAACAGTCACAGATACGCAGTATTTT.

This clonotype was detected a few times. The chain has TRBV9 and TRBJ2-5; 12 nucleotides align to TRBD1. J was trimmed by 3 bases and V by 4 bases; bases with no gene match: 10. Germline CDR1 is SGDLS and CDR2 is YYNGEE. CDR3 length: 17 residues. CDR3 protein: CASSPSGDRGREETQYF. The DNA of the CDR3 is TGTGCCAGCAGCCCATCCGGGGACAGGGGGCGGGAAGAGACCCAGTACTTC.

V usage is TRBV5-1 and J usage is TRBJ1-4; D is unclear. The CDR3 totals 13 residues. Trimming took 0 bases from V and 8 from J, leaving 8 bases between them. The germline gives CDR1 SGHRS, CDR2 YFSETQ. In DNA, the CDR3 is TGCGCCAGCAGCTTGGTCCCGTCGGAAAAACTGTTTTTT. This sequence encodes CASSLVPSEKLFF. The variable domain in full, with the rest retrieved from reference TRBV5-1 and TRBJ1-4, is KAGVTQTPRYLIKTRGQQVTLSCSPISGHRSVSWYQQTPGQGLQFLFEYFSETQRNKGNFPGRFSGRQFSNSRSEMNVSTLELGDSALYLCASSLVPSEKLFFGSGTQLSVL.

Ten or more counts support this clonotype. The rearrangement joins TRBV5-1 to TRBJ2-7; D possibly uses TRBD1 or TRBD2 (5 bases each). CDR1 SGHRS and CDR2 YFSETQ come from the germline V gene. This CDR3 spans 17 amino acids. The V and J ends lost 4 bases and 2 bases respectively, with 22 bases between them. The DNA for the CDR3 is TGCGCCAGCAGCCCCGGGACGGTCTCGTCTCAAGCCTACGAGCAGTACTTC. This sequence encodes CASSPGTVSSQAYEQYF.

This clonotype was recorded at least ten times. This sequence joins TRBV5-5 and TRBJ2-5; D might be TRBD1 (6 bases). V was clipped by 2 bases and J by 5 bases, with 16 bases between them. The CDR3 sequence is 15 residues long. Germline V CDR1 and CDR2: SGHKS, YYEKEE (reference sequence). CDR3 sequence (DNA): TGTGCCAGCAGCTTATCTCCCTGGCAGGGGGAGACCCAGTACTTC. This sequence encodes CASSLSPWQGETQYF. The entire variable domain, with the rest obtained from reference TRBV5-5 and TRBJ2-5, is as follows: DAGVTQSPTHLIKTRGQQVTLRCSPISGHKSVSWYQQVLGQGPQFIFQYYEKEERGRGNFPDRFSARQFPNYSSELNVNALLLGDSALYLCASSLSPWQGETQYFGPGTRLLVL.

This clonotype was seen once. The rearrangement joins TRBV5-1 to TRBJ2-2, with a weak D call TRBD2 (6 bases). V was shortened by 6 bases and J by 2 bases, with 17 bases between the two germline ends. This CDR3 is built from 16 residues. CDR1 SGHRS and CDR2 YFSETQ come from the germline V gene. CDR3 sequence: CASTPPRDSNTGELFF. DNA of the CDR3: TGCGCCAGCACCCCCCCCCGGGACTCCAACACCGGGGAGCTGTTTTTT.

This clonotype has only a few counts. This sequence joins TRBV29-1 and TRBJ2-7; 10 nucleotides align to TRBD1. This CDR3 has 13 residues. Losses at the gene ends were 7 bases for V and 2 bases for J; bases not matched to a gene: 5. Germline V gene sequence: CDR1 SQVTM, CDR2 ANQGSEA. For the CDR3, the DNA is TGCAGCGCCGCCGGGACAGGGGCCTACGAGCAGTACTTC. As protein: CSAAGTGAYEQYF.